The source of this TCR beta chain is a study of T-cell reconstitution after alpha-beta-depleted transplantation in children. Study-level findings and limits: There were reportedly several hundred expanded graft clones from which alpha-beta T cells came about two months after transplant. It was newly produced T cells that mostly accounted for T-cell counts and diversity one year after transplant.

A few counts support this clonotype. Antigen: not known. A library of TCRbeta sequences, prepared with unique molecular identifiers, was generated. TCRdb independently ran MiXCR on the PCR reads; one entry per CDR3 protein. This table holds nearly 250,000 distinct CDR3 sequences, approximately 8% found once. V shed 5 bases and J shed 1 base, with 15 bases lying between them. This CDR3 is built from 16 residues. Per the germline V gene, CDR1 is MNHEY and CDR2 is SVGAGI. The chain combines TRBV6-5 with TRBJ1-5; the D gene is possibly TRBD1 (6 bases). The sequencing used PBMCs, mostly from graft donor cells, collected 180 days after TCRalphabeta/CD19-depleted stem cell transplant. The receptor was isolated from a male patient between 10 and 17 years old who had a stem cell transplant for acute lymphoblastic leukemia, so the T cells may come from the graft donor. The CDR3 DNA reads as TGTGCCAGCAGTCACGGGGGGGCAGGGAGCAATCAGCCCCAGCATTTT. This encodes CASSHGGAGSNQPQHF.